The 11 T cell receptor beta chains reported below all come from one sample, sequenced in a study of T cell clonotyping in hematopoietic cell transplantation. Profiling relied on immunoSEQ multiplex PCR, and the TCRdb table lists in-frame clones only, not all of them. This sample carries 55,000 to 70,000 clones, about 93% of them seen once, and the ten largest clones take approximately 1.5%. Material: peripheral blood mononuclear cells. These receptors came from a man aged 50 or older in good health. Some clones in this sample may be carry-over from other donors' samples.

The table lists this clone with a count of one. In DNA, the CDR3 is TGTGCCAGCAGCTTGGAACAGGCGGACTACGAGCAGTACTTC. This translates into CASSLEQADYEQYF. This chain links TRBV5-4 with TRBJ2-7; possibly TRBD1 for D (5 bases). Germline V gene data show CDR1 as SGHNT and CDR2 as YYREEE (reference sequence). V was trimmed by 0 bases and J by 3 bases, leaving 10 bases between them. CDR3 size: 14 residues.

The chain joins TRBV28 to TRBJ1-5; D is uncertain. The CDR3 has 11 amino acids. Deletions cut 4 bases from V and 7 bases from J, with 5 bases between. Germline lookup yields CDR1 MDHEN and CDR2 SYDVKM. The CDR3 protein is CASSYSQPQHF. DNA for the CDR3: TGTGCCAGCAGTTATTCGCAGCCCCAGCATTTT. Combining the CDR3 with reference TRBV28 and TRBJ1-5 gives the whole variable domain DVKVTQSSRYLVKRTGEKVFLECVQDMDHENMFWYRQDPGLGLRLIYFSYDVKMKEKGDIPEGYSVSREKKERFSLILESASTNQTSMYLCASSYSQPQHFGDGTRLSIL.

The gene calls are TRBV27 and TRBJ1-4; possible D gene TRBD1, 6 bases. Germline V gene lookup returns CDR1 MNHEY and CDR2 SMNVEV (reference sequence). The CDR3 runs to 14 residues. Trimming removed 3 bases from V and 2 bases from J, with 7 bases in between. The DNA for the CDR3 is TGTGCCAGCAGTTTTAGGGGGACTAATGAAAAACTGTTTTTT. Residues: CASSFRGTNEKLFF.

The chain has TRBV30 and TRBJ2-7, with a tentative D call TRBD2 (5 bases). Looked up from germline, CDR1 is GTSNPN and CDR2 is SVGIG (reference sequence). This CDR3 region has 11 residues. The V end lost 5 bases, the J end lost 10 bases, and 15 bases lay between the germline ends. CDR3 in DNA: TGTGCCTGGTCGGACGCCAGCGGCCAGTACTTC. Translation gives CAWSDASGQYF.

The gene calls are TRBV29-1 and TRBJ2-7; the match to TRBD1 covers 10 bases. V gave up 7 bases and J gave up 7 bases; unmatched junction bases: 7. CDR3 length equals 12 residues. CDR1 is SQVTM and CDR2 is ANQGSEA in the germline V gene. The CDR3, as DNA: TGCAGCGCCATCGGACAGGGGGGAGAGCAGTACTTC. Residues: CSAIGQGGEQYF.

DNA for the CDR3: TGCAGCGCACGGGAGGGACTCACATACAATGAGCAGTTCTTC. Translating gives CSAREGLTYNEQFF. V and J are TRBV29-1 and TRBJ2-1, with 8 bases identical to TRBD2. The V gene's germline CDR1 is SQVTM and CDR2 ANQGSEA. The CDR3 runs to 14 residues. The junction had 9 bases not matched to a gene; V was cut back by 7 bases and J by 4 bases.

This chain uses TRBV9 with TRBJ1-2; 7 nucleotides match TRBD1. Germline assignment: CDR1 SGDLS and CDR2 YYNGEE. V lost 3 bases to trimming and J lost 6 bases; unmatched junction nucleotides: 5. The CDR3 loop spans 13 amino acids. CDR3 coding DNA: TGTGCCAGCAGCGCTGGGACAGAGCATGGCTACACCTTC. Translated, it gives CASSAGTEHGYTF.

The chain employs TRBV7-3 and TRBJ1-1; possible D gene TRBD1, 5 bases. CDR3 length: 14 residues. Trimming removed 2 bases at V and 4 bases at J, with 11 bases between. Per germline, CDR1 SGHTA and CDR2 FQGTGA. DNA for the CDR3: TGTGCCAGCAGCTTAGCTGGGGCGGCCACTGAAGCTTTCTTT. Translation gives CASSLAGAATEAFF.

The chain combines TRBV9 with TRBJ2-7, with D maybe TRBD2 (7 bases). The CDR3 spans 15 residues. Germline-derived CDR1 and CDR2 are SGDLS and YYNGEE. Trimming shortened V by 2 bases and J by 1 base, and 13 bases separated the two germline ends. CDR3 loop: CASSVGGLMSYEQYF. As DNA, the CDR3 is TGTGCCAGCAGCGTCGGGGGGCTAATGTCCTACGAGCAGTACTTC.

The CDR3, as DNA: TGTGCCAGCAGATCCGGGACTAGCGGGTGGAGATACGAGCAGTACTTC. Amino acid sequence: CASRSGTSGWRYEQYF. The rearrangement joins TRBV28 to TRBJ2-7; 12 nucleotides line up with TRBD2. The V segment lost 6 bases and the J segment 4 bases; nucleotides outside the gene matches: 10. This CDR3 comprises 16 residues. Looked up from germline, CDR1 is MDHEN and CDR2 is SYDVKM.

The chain combines TRBV19 with TRBJ1-2, with D tentatively TRBD1 (5 bases). V was trimmed by 3 bases and J by 4 bases, leaving 12 bases between them. The CDR3 sequence is 14 residues long. Germline CDR1 and CDR2: LNHDA and SQIVND (reference sequence). The CDR3 sequence: CASSMDKNGYGYTF. DNA of the CDR3: TGTGCCAGTAGTATGGACAAAAACGGCTATGGCTACACCTTC.